A selection of T cell receptor beta chains follows, all from one sample in a study of T cell changes during pregnancy in multiple sclerosis. Data came from immunoSEQ multiplex PCR; TCRdb stores just in-frame clones and leaves some out. Counted here are 84,000 or so clones, approximately 94% occurring once; the ten biggest clones make up around 0.86%. Sequencing used peripheral blood, obtained in the third trimester of pregnancy. The origin of the receptors is a female donor with multiple sclerosis, enrolled in a pregnancy study. CDR3s include the opening cysteine and the closing phenylalanine or tryptophan. D genes are given only for firm matches. Size values are once, few and many counts, or a class for expanded clones, and some rows have none.

abundance	v_gene	len	d_gene	j_gene	CDR3aa	CDR3nt
once	TRBV29-1	15	TRBD2	TRBJ2-3	CSVEYLAGGSDTQYF	TGCAGCGTTGAATATCTAGCGGGAGGATCGGATACGCAGTATTTT
-	TRBV19	15	TRBD1	TRBJ1-1	CASSTGRQGRTEAFF	TGTGCCAGTAGCACCGGTCGACAGGGACGGACTGAAGCTTTCTTT
once	TRBV2	15	TRBD1	TRBJ2-5	CASTGPGTVGETQYF	TGTGCCAGCACCGGTCCGGGGACAGTAGGAGAGACCCAGTACTTC
-	TRBV4-3	14	TRBD2	TRBJ2-5	CASSRTGGGETQYF	TGCGCCAGCAGCCGAACGGGGGGGGGAGAGACCCAGTACTTC
-	TRBV9	19	TRBD2	TRBJ2-1	CASSVGGLAGGRLYNEQFF	TGTGCCAGCAGCGTAGGGGGACTAGCGGGAGGGAGACTCTACAATGAGCAGTTCTTC
once	TRBV7-8	14	TRBD1	TRBJ1-5	CASSPGQGFRPQHF	TGTGCCAGCAGCCCGGGACAGGGATTTAGGCCCCAGCATTTT
-	TRBV7-9	12	-	TRBJ2-3	CASSYYGDTQYF	TGTGCCAGCAGCTACTACGGGGATACGCAGTATTTT
-	TRBV27	16	TRBD2	TRBJ2-2	CASSSGREGSTGELFF	TGTGCCAGCAGTTCCGGGCGGGAGGGGTCGACCGGGGAGCTGTTTTTT
-	TRBV6-5	15	TRBD1	TRBJ1-1	CASSPDRGLETEAFF	TGTGCCAGCAGTCCGGACAGGGGGCTAGAGACTGAAGCTTTCTTT
-	TRBV19	15	TRBD2	TRBJ2-3	CASSPIGGAPDTQYF	TGTGCCAGTAGCCCCATCGGGGGGGCCCCAGATACGCAGTATTTT
-	TRBV27	14	TRBD1	TRBJ2-7	CASRRAGTGGLQYF	TGTGCCAGCAGGCGAGCCGGGACAGGGGGTCTTCAGTACTTC
-	TRBV27	14	TRBD1	TRBJ2-1	CASSPGQGAVEQFF	TGTGCCAGCAGTCCAGGACAGGGGGCAGTGGAGCAGTTCTTC
-	TRBV7-2	15	-	TRBJ2-5	CASSLANSFQETQYF	TGTGCCAGCAGCTTAGCAAACAGCTTCCAAGAGACCCAGTACTTC
-	TRBV2	14	-	TRBJ1-2	CASSGGQQFYGYTF	TGTGCCAGCAGTGGAGGACAGCAGTTCTATGGCTACACCTTC
-	TRBV7-7	14	-	TRBJ2-2	CASSSKPLARELFF	TGTGCCAGCAGCTCCAAACCGTTGGCCCGGGAGCTGTTTTTT
-	TRBV29-1	11	-	TRBJ1-2	CSVAGVYGYTF	TGCAGCGTTGCAGGCGTCTATGGCTACACCTTC
-	TRBV9	17	TRBD2	TRBJ2-1	CASSAGLAGGFYNEQFF	TGTGCCAGCAGCGCGGGACTAGCGGGAGGCTTCTACAATGAGCAGTTCTTC
-	TRBV25-1	12	-	TRBJ2-7	CASSVGGLEQYF	TGTGCCAGCAGTGTCGGGGGGCTAGAGCAGTACTTC
-	TRBV5-1	16	TRBD2	TRBJ2-1	CASSLEVGAGMNEQFF	TGCGCCAGCAGCTTGGAGGTCGGAGCGGGGATGAATGAGCAGTTCTTC
-	TRBV5-4	13	-	TRBJ2-1	CASSLASYNEQFF	TGTGCCAGCAGCTTGGCTAGTTACAATGAGCAGTTCTTC
-	TRBV18	15	TRBD2	TRBJ2-3	CASSTLAGSTDTQYF	TGTGCCAGCTCAACGCTAGCGGGGAGCACAGATACGCAGTATTTT
-	TRBV11-2	14	-	TRBJ1-4	CASTLHRGNEKLFF	TGTGCCAGCACCTTGCACCGGGGGAATGAAAAACTGTTTTTT
-	TRBV27	15	TRBD1	TRBJ2-7	CASSLIYRGRDEQYF	TGTGCCAGCAGTTTAATCTACAGGGGGCGCGACGAGCAGTACTTC
-	TRBV28	16	-	TRBJ1-1	CASSLGFGPGDTEAFF	TGTGCCAGCAGTTTAGGTTTCGGGCCGGGGGACACTGAAGCTTTCTTT
-	TRBV2	15	-	TRBJ1-1	CASSRLPSRDTEAFF	TGTGCCAGCAGTCGATTACCCAGCAGGGACACTGAAGCTTTCTTT
-	TRBV5-6	15	TRBD2	TRBJ2-3	CASSLAGPSTDTQYF	TGTGCCAGCAGTCTAGCGGGACCTAGCACAGATACGCAGTATTTT
-	TRBV11-2	15	-	TRBJ1-2	CASSLAAGAVLGYTF	TGTGCCAGCAGCTTAGCGGCAGGGGCAGTCCTTGGCTACACCTTC
-	TRBV10-3	16	TRBD2	TRBJ2-7	CAISDLAGGRLYEQYF	TGTGCCATCAGTGACCTCGCCGGGGGGAGACTCTACGAGCAGTACTTC
-	TRBV21-1	15	-	TRBJ1-5	CASSNLGRGNQPQHF	TGTGCCAGCAGCAACCTTGGCAGGGGGAATCAGCCCCAGCATTTT
-	TRBV7-9	11	-	TRBJ1-1	CASSRDTEAFF	TGTGCCAGCAGCCGGGACACTGAAGCTTTCTTT
-	TRBV30	13	-	TRBJ2-5	CAWSKSDQETQYF	TGTGCCTGGAGTAAATCGGACCAAGAGACCCAGTACTTC
-	TRBV29-1	16	TRBD2	TRBJ2-3	CSVEGLYSGKADTQYF	TGCAGCGTTGAAGGTCTGTATAGCGGGAAGGCGGATACGCAGTATTTT
-	TRBV27	12	-	TRBJ2-1	CASSSTGREQFF	TGTGCCAGCAGTTCTACAGGGCGGGAGCAGTTCTTC
-	TRBV19	15	-	TRBJ2-2	CASSIGAGTTGELFF	TGTGCCAGTAGTATCGGCGCAGGCACAACCGGGGAGCTGTTTTTT